This TCR beta chain originates from a study of blood T cell repertoires in COVID-19. A single count supports this clone. Germline V gene data show CDR1 as KGHSH and CDR2 as LQKENI. Deletions cut 1 base from V and 0 bases from J, with 7 bases between. The CDR3 contains 15 residues. As originally analysed: The authors estimated nucleated cell counts from reference gene primer amplification. The method was immunoSEQ multiplex PCR; TCRdb's version includes in-frame clones alone and lacks a portion of them. V and J calls and clone size are as listed in that table; D and trimming were resolved from the DNA. The sample yields around 330,000 clones, roughly nine tenths seen once. Participants had their cohort set by participant-reported clinical history.

The sequenced sample was PBMCs or T cells enriched from blood (not recorded which). The chain links TRBV18 to TRBJ1-5, with a weak D call TRBD1 (5 bases). The TCR comes from a man in his sixties who had recovered from COVID-19. This chain's CDR3 is CASSPQGDSNQPQHF. The CDR3 DNA sequence: TGTGCCAGCTCACCACAAGGGGATAGCAATCAGCCCCAGCATTTT.